The subject of this entry is one T cell receptor beta chain. Antigen specificity is unknown. This specimen comes from a study of T-cell memory formation after mild COVID-19. Study findings and constraints: In pre-infection memory, a portion of responding clones appeared, which suggested that cross-reactive memory joined. Contracting clones from day 15 to 85 had balanced CD4/CD8; later expanders favoured CD4+. CD4+ contracting clones were found mainly in CM and EM, and CD8+ ones in EMRA.

5'RACE with constant-segment primers built TCRalpha and TCRbeta cDNA libraries with UMIs. Using its own MiXCR run on the 5' RACE reads, TCRdb lists one record per CDR3 protein. The data show 450,000 or so distinct CDR3 sequences, with more than 20% seen just once and roughly an eighth held by the top ten. This TCR was sampled from an adult woman who had mild COVID-19 (a few samples of this study predate the infection). Cell type and time point are not known. Sequencing was performed on PBMCs or a T cell subset sorted from them (not recorded which).

CDR3 in amino acids: CASSLATSVGTDTQYF. In DNA form, the CDR3 reads TGTGCCAGCAGCTTAGCGACTAGCGTTGGCACAGATACGCAGTATTTT. The rearrangement uses TRBV7-2 and TRBJ2-3; 8 bases fit TRBD2. Germline CDR1 is SGHTA and CDR2 is FQGNSA. With 0 bases clipped from V and 1 base from J, the junction kept 3 bases outside the gene matches. The CDR3 is 16 residues long.